This T cell receptor (beta chain) originates from a study of T cell responses to AZD1222 COVID-19 vaccine. Measured with immunoSEQ multiplex PCR; TCRdb has only the in-frame clones, and not every one. The sample contains under 200,000 clones, approximately 90% of which appear only once. CDR3 length equals 14 residues. V was trimmed by 3 bases and J by 2 bases, leaving 12 bases between them. CDR1 SQVTM and CDR2 ANQGSEA come from the germline V gene. To note about this clone: Its antigen is still unknown.

Whole-study results and caveats: Clonal diversity may have been underestimated, and the donors were mostly white British, with more females than males. Nearly half of spike-specific TCRs reportedly target unmutated variant regions.

The rearrangement links TRBV29-1 to TRBJ2-3; the D gene is possibly TRBD1 (6 bases). The TCR was taken from an adult in good health. Source: peripheral blood, taken on day 0 of AZD1222 vaccination. The CDR3 DNA reads TGCAGCGTTGAGTGGGACACCTACACAGATACGCAGTATTTT. It yields the protein CSVEWDTYTDTQYF.